This TCR beta chain is drawn from a study of blood T cell repertoires in COVID-19. Some clones are missing from TCRdb's copy, which holds only in-frame ones; the method was immunoSEQ multiplex PCR. The sample includes about 140,000 clones, just under 90% seen only once; the top ten take less than 10%. Trimming took 3 bases from V and 6 from J; bases not matched to a gene: 11. Germline lookup yields CDR1 SGHVS and CDR2 FNYEAQ. The CDR3 runs to 17 residues. The clonotype was recovered from a woman aged 45-65 years with active or convalescent COVID-19. Sequenced input: peripheral blood. The chain is built from TRBV7-6 and TRBJ2-2; 9 bases line up with TRBD1. Here the CDR3 DNA reads TGTGCCAGCAGCTTCAGTCCCGGGACAGGGATTTCCGGGGAGCTGTTTTTT. Amino acid sequence: CASSFSPGTGISGELFF.